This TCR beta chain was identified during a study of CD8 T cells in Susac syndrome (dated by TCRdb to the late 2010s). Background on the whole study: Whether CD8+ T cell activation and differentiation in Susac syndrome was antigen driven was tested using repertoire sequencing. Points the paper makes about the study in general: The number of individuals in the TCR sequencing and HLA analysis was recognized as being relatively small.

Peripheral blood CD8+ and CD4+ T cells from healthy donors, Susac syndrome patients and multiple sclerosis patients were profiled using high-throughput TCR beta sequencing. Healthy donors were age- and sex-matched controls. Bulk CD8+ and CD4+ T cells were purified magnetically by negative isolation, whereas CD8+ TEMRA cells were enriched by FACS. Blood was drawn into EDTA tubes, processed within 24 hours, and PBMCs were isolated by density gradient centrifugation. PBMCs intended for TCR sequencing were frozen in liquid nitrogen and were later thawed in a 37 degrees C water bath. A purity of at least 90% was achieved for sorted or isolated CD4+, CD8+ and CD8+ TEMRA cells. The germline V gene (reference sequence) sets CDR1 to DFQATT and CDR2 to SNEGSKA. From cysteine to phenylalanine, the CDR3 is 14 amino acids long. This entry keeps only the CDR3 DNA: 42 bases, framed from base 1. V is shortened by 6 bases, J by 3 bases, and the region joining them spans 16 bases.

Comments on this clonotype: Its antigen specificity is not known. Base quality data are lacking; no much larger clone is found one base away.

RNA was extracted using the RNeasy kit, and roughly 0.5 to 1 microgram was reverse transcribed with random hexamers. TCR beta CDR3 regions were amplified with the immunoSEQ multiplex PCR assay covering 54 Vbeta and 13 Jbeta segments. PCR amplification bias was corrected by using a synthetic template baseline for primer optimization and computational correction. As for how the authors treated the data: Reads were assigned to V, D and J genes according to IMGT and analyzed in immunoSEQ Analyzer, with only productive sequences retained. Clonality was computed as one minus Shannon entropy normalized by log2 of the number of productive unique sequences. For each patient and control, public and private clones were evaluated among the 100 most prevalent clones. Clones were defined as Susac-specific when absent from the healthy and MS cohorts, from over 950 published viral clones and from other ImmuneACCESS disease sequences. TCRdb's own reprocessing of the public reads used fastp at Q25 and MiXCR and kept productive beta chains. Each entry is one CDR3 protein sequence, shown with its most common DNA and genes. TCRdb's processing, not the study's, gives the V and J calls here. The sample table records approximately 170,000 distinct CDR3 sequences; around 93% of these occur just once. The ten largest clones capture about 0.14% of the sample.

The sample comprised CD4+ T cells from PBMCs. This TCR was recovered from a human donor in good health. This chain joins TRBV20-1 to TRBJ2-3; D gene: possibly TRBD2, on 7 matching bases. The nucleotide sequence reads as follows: TGCAGTGCCGCGGTTGCGGGGGCGACAGATACGCAGTATTTT. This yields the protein CSAAVAGATDTQYF.